Listed below are T cell receptor beta chains from one sample, sequenced in a study of cytomegalovirus exposure and HLA in healthy donors. Sequenced by immunoSEQ multiplex PCR; TCRdb stores in-frame clones only, minus some. The sample has roughly 98,000 clones, 65% to 80% seen once. Material: PBMCs. The receptors originated from a woman in her seventies in good health and CMV-seropositive. The CDR3 runs from the conserved cysteine through the conserved F or W. The D gene is left open where the match is weak. Part of the rows lack a size; the others show once, few, many or a class for expanded clones.

j_gene	v_gene	abundance	d_gene	CDR3nt	CDR3aa
TRBJ1-5	TRBV19	.	.	TGTGCCAGTTGCCCCTGGCAGGGTAATTCTGGGCCCCAGCATTTT	CASCPWQGNSGPQHF
TRBJ1-5	TRBV2	.	TRBD1	TGTGCCAGCCGGACAGGGTGGATCAATCAGCCCCAGCATTTT	CASRTGWINQPQHF
TRBJ2-1	TRBV18	few	.	TGTGCCAGCTCAGGAATCAACGGGTCCAGCTCCTACAATGAGCAGTTCTTC	CASSGINGSSSYNEQFF
TRBJ1-5	TRBV29-1	few	.	TGCAGCGCCACCGTGCGGGCAGGGGCGGGTCAGCCCCAGCATTTT	CSATVRAGAGQPQHF
TRBJ2-1	TRBV6-1	.	TRBD2	TGTGCCAGCAGTAGGACTAGCGTCTACAATGAGCAGTTCTTC	CASSRTSVYNEQFF
TRBJ1-5	TRBV18	.	TRBD1	TGTGCCAGCTCCGGGACAGGGGAGGATCAGCCCCAGCATTTT	CASSGTGEDQPQHF
TRBJ1-5	TRBV28	.	.	TGTGCCAGCAGTTCAGGGGCCGATCAGCCCCAGCATTTT	CASSSGADQPQHF
TRBJ2-7	TRBV29-1	few	.	TGCAGCGTTCGGCCGAGGGCGGGCTCCTACGAGCAGTACTTC	CSVRPRAGSYEQYF
TRBJ2-2	TRBV7-2	.	TRBD2	TGTGCCAGCAGCTTAGCAGGGAGGGACACCGGGGAGCTGTTTTTT	CASSLAGRDTGELFF
TRBJ1-2	TRBV27	.	.	TGTGCCAGCAGTTTAAATAAGGGAGCCTATGGCTACACCTTC	CASSLNKGAYGYTF
TRBJ1-4	TRBV7-9	.	.	TGTGCCAGCAGCGGGAGGTATAATGAAAAACTGTTTTTT	CASSGRYNEKLFF
TRBJ2-7	TRBV19	.	TRBD1	TGTGCCAGTAGTATGACAGGGCTCTCCTACGAGCAGTACTTC	CASSMTGLSYEQYF
TRBJ2-3	TRBV5-5	.	.	TGTGCCAGCAGCTTGGAGGACACGCATTCCACAGATACGCAGTATTTT	CASSLEDTHSTDTQYF
TRBJ2-5	TRBV18	.	.	TGTGCCAGCTCACCGCGACAGGAAGAGACCCAGTACTTC	CASSPRQEETQYF
TRBJ2-7	TRBV29-1	.	TRBD1	TGCAGCGTTGATTTTTTGGGACAGGGGACCTACGAGCAGTACTTC	CSVDFLGQGTYEQYF
TRBJ1-2	TRBV9	.	.	TGTGCCAGCAGCGACCTGAGAGGGACAAGGGGAATCTATGGCTACACCTTC	CASSDLRGTRGIYGYTF
TRBJ2-5	TRBV2	.	TRBD2	TGTGCCAGCAGTTACACAGCGGGAGGAACATCCCAAGAGACCCAGTACTTC	CASSYTAGGTSQETQYF
TRBJ2-1	TRBV5-1	.	TRBD2	TGCGCCAGCAGCGGGGGACTAGCGGGAGGGCGGGGGGAGCAGTTCTTC	CASSGGLAGGRGEQFF
TRBJ1-3	TRBV7-9	.	TRBD1	TGTGCCAGCAGCTCTTCCGGGACAGGGGGCGTCTTTTCTGGAAACACCATATATTTT	CASSSSGTGGVFSGNTIYF
TRBJ2-6	TRBV9	.	.	TGTGCCAGCAGCGTATCAGGGGACCCTGGGGCCAACGTCCTGACTTTC	CASSVSGDPGANVLTF
TRBJ2-5	TRBV10-1	.	.	TGCGCCTCCTCCCCAACGGGGGAGACCCAGTACTTC	CASSPTGETQYF
TRBJ1-2	TRBV7-9	.	TRBD1	TGTGCCAGCAGCGCCCCGGGACAGGGAAGGCCTGAGTATGGCTACACCTTC	CASSAPGQGRPEYGYTF
TRBJ2-1	TRBV9	.	.	.	CASSVASGALFF
TRBJ2-2	TRBV11-2	.	TRBD2	TGTGCCAGCAGTTTAGCGGGGGGGCGGGCCACCGGGGAGCTGTTTTTT	CASSLAGGRATGELFF
TRBJ1-4	TRBV7-9	once	TRBD1	TGTTCCAGCAGCTTAGGGGGACAGCCCAATGAAAAACTGTTTTTT	CSSSLGGQPNEKLFF
TRBJ2-3	TRBV29-1	.	TRBD2	TGCAGCGGAACTAGCGGGAGGGAGAGGGCAGATACGCAGTATTTT	CSGTSGRERADTQYF
TRBJ1-1	TRBV18	.	.	TGTGCCAGCTCACCCTTAAGGACAGTTTCGAACACTGAAGCTTTCTTT	CASSPLRTVSNTEAFF
TRBJ2-7	TRBV6-6	.	TRBD2	TGTGCCAGCAGACAACAGGGAAGCGGGGGGGCCCACGAGCAGTACTTC	CASRQQGSGGAHEQYF